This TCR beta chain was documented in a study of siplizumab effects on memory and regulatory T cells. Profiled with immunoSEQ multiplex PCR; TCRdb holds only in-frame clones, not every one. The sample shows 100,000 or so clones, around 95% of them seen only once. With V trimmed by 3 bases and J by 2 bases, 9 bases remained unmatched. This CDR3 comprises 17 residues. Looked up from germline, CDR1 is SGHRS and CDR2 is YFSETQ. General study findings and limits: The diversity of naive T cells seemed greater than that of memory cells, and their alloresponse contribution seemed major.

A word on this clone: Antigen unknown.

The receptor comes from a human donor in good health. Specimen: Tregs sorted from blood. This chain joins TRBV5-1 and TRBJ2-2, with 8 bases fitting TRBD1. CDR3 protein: CASSSLVGQGNTGELFF. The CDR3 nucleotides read TGCGCCAGCAGCTCCCTTGTCGGACAGGGTAACACCGGGGAGCTGTTTTTT.